What follows is one TCR beta chain and its context. Its antigen is unknown. Some clones are missing from TCRdb's copy, which holds only in-frame ones; the method was immunoSEQ multiplex PCR. The sample has 67,000 or so clones; around 89% are singletons. The data were obtained in a study of OX40 agonist ivuxolimab in advanced cancers. Study-wide points: Expanded clones belonging to CD8+ T cells outnumbered, on average, those of CD4+.

Between the trimmed V and J ends, which lost 10 bases and 5 bases, there was a span of 20 bases. CDR3 length: 14 amino acids. Per germline, CDR1 MNHEY and CDR2 SMNVEV (reference sequence). This receptor was obtained from an adult with an advanced solid tumor such as melanoma, head and neck, liver or kidney cancer. The specimen comprised CD4+ or CD8+ T cells sorted from blood, sampled in a trial of the OX40 agonist ivuxolimab. The chain is built from TRBV27 and TRBJ1-2, with D possibly matching TRBD1 (5 bases). DNA of the CDR3: TGTGCCAACGTCGACAGTCAAAGCGATTATGGCTACACCTTC. Its protein product is CANVDSQSDYGYTF.